The clone carrying this TCR beta chain was found once. TCRdb reprocessed the 5' RACE reads with MiXCR, giving one entry per CDR3 protein. The table has about 160,000 distinct CDR3 sequences, approximately 48% seen once. This record belongs to a study of CD8 T cells in ankylosing spondylitis. The CDR3 has 16 residues. V was clipped by 0 bases and J by 5 bases; unmatched bases: 10. Germline CDR1 and CDR2: SGDLS and YYNGEE. The rearrangement uses TRBV9 and TRBJ2-5; TRBD1 matches at 7 bases. The sample was synovial fluid, either unsorted or a sorted T cell fraction (not recorded which). The sequence was collected from a male donor with ankylosing spondylitis. The CDR3 nucleotides are TGTGCCAGCAGCGTAGGGCAGGGGGAAGTGGGGGAGACCCAGTACTTC. Translation: CASSVGQGEVGETQYF.